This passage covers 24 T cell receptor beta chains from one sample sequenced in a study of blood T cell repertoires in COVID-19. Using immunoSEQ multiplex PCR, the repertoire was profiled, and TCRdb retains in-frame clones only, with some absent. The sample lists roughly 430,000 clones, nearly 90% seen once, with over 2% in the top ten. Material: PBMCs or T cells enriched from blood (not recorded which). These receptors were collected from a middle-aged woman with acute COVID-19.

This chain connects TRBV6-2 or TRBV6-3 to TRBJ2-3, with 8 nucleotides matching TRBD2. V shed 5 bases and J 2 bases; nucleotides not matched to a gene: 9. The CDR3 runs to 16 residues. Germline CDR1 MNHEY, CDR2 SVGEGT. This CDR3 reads CASSLTKTSVTDTQYF. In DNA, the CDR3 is TGTGCCAGCAGTCTAACTAAGACTAGCGTCACAGATACGCAGTATTTT.

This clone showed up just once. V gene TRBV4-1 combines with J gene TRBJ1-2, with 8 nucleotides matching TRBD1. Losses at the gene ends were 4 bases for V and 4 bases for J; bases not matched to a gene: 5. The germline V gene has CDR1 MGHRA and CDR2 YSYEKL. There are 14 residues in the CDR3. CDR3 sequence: CASSPPGQAYGYTF. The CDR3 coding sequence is TGCGCCAGCAGCCCTCCGGGACAGGCCTATGGCTACACCTTC.

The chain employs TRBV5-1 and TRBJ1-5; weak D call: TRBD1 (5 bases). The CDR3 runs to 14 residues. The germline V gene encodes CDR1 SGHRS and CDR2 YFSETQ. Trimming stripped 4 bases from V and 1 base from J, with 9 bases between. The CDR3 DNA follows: TGCGCCAGCAGCGATGGGGGGAGCAATCAGCCCCAGCATTTT. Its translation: CASSDGGSNQPQHF.

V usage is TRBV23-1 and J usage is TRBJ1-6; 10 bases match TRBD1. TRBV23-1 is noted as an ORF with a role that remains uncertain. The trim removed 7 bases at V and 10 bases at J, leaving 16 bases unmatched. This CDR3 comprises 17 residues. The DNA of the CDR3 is TGCGCCAGCATTTTTAAGACTATGGGACAGGGGTGGTCACCCCTCCACTTT. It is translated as CASIFKTMGQGWSPLHF.

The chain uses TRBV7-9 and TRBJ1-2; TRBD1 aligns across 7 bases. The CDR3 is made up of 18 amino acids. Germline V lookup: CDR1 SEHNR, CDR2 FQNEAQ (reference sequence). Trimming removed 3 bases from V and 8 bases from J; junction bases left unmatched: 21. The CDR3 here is CASSFLTGTALSVEGYTF. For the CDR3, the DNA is TGTGCCAGCAGCTTTTTAACCGGGACAGCGCTATCAGTCGAGGGCTACACCTTC.

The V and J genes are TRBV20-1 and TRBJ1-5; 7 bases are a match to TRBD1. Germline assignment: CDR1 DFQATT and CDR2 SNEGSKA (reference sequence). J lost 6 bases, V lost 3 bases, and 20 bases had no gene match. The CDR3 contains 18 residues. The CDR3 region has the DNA TGCAGTGCTAGTTACCCCCCAACGACAGGGTCGAGAGGTCAGCCCCAGCATTTT. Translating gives CSASYPPTTGSRGQPQHF.

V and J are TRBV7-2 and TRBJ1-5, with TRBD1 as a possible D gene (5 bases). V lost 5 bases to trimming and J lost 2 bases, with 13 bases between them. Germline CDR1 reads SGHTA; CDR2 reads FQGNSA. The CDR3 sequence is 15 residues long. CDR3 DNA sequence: TGTGCCAGCAGCGTTCTTTGGGGGGGCAATCAGCCCCAGCATTTT. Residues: CASSVLWGGNQPQHF. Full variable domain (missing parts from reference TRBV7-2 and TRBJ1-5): GAGVSQSPSNKVTEKGKDVELRCDPISGHTALYWYRQSLGQGLEFLIYFQGNSAPDKSGLPSDRFSAERTGGSVSTLTIQRTQQEDSAVYLCASSVLWGGNQPQHFGDGTRLSIL.

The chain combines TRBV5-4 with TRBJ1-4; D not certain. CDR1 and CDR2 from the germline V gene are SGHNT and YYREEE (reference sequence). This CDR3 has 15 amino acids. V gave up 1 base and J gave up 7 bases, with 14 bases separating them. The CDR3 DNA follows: TGTGCCAGCAGCTTGCTCGGTGCGGGAGGTGAAAAACTGTTTTTT. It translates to CASSLLGAGGEKLFF.

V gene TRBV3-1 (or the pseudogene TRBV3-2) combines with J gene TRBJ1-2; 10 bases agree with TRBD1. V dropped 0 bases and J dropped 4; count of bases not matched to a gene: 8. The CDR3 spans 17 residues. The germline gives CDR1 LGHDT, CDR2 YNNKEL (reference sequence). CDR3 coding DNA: TGTGCCAGCAGCCAAGAGAGCCGACAGGGGGCTATCTATGGCTACACCTTC. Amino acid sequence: CASSQESRQGAIYGYTF.

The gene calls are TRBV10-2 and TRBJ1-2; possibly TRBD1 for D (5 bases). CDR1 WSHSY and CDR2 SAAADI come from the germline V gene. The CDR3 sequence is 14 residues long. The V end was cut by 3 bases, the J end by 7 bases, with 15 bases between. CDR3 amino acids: CASSEPLSGGGYTF. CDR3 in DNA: TGCGCCAGCAGTGAACCCCTTTCGGGGGGTGGCTACACCTTC.

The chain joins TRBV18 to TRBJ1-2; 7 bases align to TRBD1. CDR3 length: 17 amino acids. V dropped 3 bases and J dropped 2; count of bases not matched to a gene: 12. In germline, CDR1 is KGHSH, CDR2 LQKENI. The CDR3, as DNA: TGTGCCAGCTCACCCAACACCGGACAGGCAAAGAACTATGGCTACACCTTC. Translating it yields CASSPNTGQAKNYGYTF.

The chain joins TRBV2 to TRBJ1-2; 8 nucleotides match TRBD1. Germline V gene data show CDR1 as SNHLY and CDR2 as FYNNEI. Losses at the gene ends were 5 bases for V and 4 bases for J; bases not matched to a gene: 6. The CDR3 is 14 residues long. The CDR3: CASSLDRALYGYTF. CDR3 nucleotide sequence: TGTGCCAGCAGTTTGGACAGGGCTCTCTATGGCTACACCTTC. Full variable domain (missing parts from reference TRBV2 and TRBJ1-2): EPEVTQTPSHQVTQMGQEVILRCVPISNHLYFYWYRQILGQKVEFLVSFYNNEISEKSEIFDDQFSVERPDGSNFTLKIRSTKLEDSAMYFCASSLDRALYGYTFGSGTRLTVV.

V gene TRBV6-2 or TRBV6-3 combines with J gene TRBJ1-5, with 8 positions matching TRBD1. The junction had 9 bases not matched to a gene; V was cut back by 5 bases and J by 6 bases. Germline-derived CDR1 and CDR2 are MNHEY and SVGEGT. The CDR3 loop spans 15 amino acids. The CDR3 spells CASSGQGVFGQPQHF. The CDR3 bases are TGTGCCAGCAGTGGACAGGGCGTATTTGGTCAGCCCCAGCATTTT.

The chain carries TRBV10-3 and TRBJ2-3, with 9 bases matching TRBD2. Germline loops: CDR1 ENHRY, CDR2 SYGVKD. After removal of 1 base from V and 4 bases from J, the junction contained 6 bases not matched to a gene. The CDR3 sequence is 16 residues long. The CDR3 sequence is CAISEYAGGPSDTQYF. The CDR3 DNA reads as TGTGCCATCAGTGAGTATGCGGGGGGGCCATCAGATACGCAGTATTTT.

The CDR3 sequence is CATSVITKGGDNEKLFF. The CDR3 DNA reads TGTGCCACCAGTGTAATTACGAAGGGGGGGGATAATGAAAAACTGTTTTTT. V gene TRBV24-1 combines with J gene TRBJ1-4; D may be TRBD1 (6 bases). The CDR3 is 17 residues long. V was shortened by 5 bases and J by 4 bases, with 19 bases between the two germline ends. CDR1 and CDR2 (germline): KGHDR, SFDVKD.

Written as DNA, the CDR3 is TGTGCCAGCAGAGATCACAGGGGTTCCGGGGAGACCCAGTACTTC. Residues: CASRDHRGSGETQYF. This chain uses TRBV5-5 with TRBJ2-5, with 7 bases lining up with TRBD1. V was pared by 5 bases and J by 5 bases, with 12 bases of the junction left unmatched. This CDR3 comprises 15 residues. Per germline, CDR1 SGHKS and CDR2 YYEKEE (reference sequence).

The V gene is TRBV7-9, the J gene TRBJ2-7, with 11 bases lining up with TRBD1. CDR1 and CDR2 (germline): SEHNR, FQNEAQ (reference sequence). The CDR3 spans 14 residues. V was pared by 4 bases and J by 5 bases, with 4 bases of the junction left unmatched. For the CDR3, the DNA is TGTGCCAGCAGCTCGGGACAGGGGGGGCACGAGCAGTACTTC. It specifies CASSSGQGGHEQYF.

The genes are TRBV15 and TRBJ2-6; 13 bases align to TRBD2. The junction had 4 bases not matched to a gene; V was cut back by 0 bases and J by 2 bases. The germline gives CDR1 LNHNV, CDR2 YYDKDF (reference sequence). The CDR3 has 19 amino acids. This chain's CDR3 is CATSRELLAGGPGANVLTF. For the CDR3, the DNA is TGTGCCACCAGCAGAGAGCTACTAGCGGGGGGGCCTGGGGCCAACGTCCTGACTTTC.

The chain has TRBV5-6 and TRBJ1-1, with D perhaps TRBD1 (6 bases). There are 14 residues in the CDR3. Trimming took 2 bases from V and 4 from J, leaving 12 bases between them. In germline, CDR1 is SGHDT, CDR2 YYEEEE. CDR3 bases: TGTGCCAGCAGCTTTCGAAGCAGGGGCACTGAAGCTTTCTTT. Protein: CASSFRSRGTEAFF.

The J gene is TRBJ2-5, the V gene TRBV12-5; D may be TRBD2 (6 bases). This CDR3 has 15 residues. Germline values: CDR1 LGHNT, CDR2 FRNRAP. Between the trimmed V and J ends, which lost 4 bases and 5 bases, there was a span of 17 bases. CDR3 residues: CASGYPGLEGETQYF. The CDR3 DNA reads TGTGCTAGTGGTTACCCGGGACTCGAAGGGGAGACCCAGTACTTC. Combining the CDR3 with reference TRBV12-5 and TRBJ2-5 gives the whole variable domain DARVTQTPRHKVTEMGQEVTMRCQPILGHNTVFWYRQTMMQGLELLAYFRNRAPLDDSGMPKDRFSAEMPDATLATLKIQPSEPRDSAVYFCASGYPGLEGETQYFGPGTRLLVL.

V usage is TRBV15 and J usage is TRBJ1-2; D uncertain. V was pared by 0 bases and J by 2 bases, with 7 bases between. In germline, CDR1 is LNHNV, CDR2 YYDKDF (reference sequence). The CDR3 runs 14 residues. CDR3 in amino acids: CATSRDPLNYGYTF. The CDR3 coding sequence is TGTGCCACCAGCAGAGATCCCCTCAACTATGGCTACACCTTC.

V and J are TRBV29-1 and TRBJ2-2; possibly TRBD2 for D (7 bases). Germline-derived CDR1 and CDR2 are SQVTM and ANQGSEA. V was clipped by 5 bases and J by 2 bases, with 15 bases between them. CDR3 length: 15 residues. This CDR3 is CSVFGGGQNTGELFF. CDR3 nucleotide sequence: TGCAGCGTTTTCGGCGGGGGCCAAAACACCGGGGAGCTGTTTTTT.

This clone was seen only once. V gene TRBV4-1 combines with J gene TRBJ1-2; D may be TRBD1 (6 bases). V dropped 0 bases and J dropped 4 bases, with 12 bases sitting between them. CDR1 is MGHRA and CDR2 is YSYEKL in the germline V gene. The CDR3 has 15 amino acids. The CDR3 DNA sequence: TGCGCCAGCAGCCAAGATAGGCAACAGGGCTATGGCTACACCTTC. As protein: CASSQDRQQGYGYTF.

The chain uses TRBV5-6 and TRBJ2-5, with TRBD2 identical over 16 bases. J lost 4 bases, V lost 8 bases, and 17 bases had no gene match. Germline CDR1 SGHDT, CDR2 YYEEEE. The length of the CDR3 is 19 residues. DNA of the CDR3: TGTGCCAGTAAACTCGAGCCCGGGACTAGCGGGGGGGTCCGAGAGACCCAGTACTTC. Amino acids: CASKLEPGTSGGVRETQYF.